This is a list of T cell receptor beta chains from one sample in a study of T cell repertoires in cytomegalovirus infection. Their antigens remain unidentified. TCRdb ran MiXCR on the reads and lists one entry per CDR3 protein. The sample includes 310,000 or so distinct CDR3 sequences, 20% to 25% of them seen just once. The sample was cultured PBMCs, taken from culture after CMV antigen stimulation. Receptor source: a human donor in good health (CMV status not recorded). Some clones in this sample may be carry-over from other donors' samples. Both conserved end residues are part of each CDR3. A D gene is named only where the DNA matches it firmly. Size tells how often a clone was seen (once, few, many) or the class of an expanded clone, and some rows leave it out.

j_call v_call clone_size d_call cdr3_aa cdr3_nt
TRBJ2-1 TRBV7-9 many NA CASSLVGTEQFF TGTGCCAGCAGCTTAGTTGGGACGGAGCAGTTCTTC
TRBJ1-1 TRBV4-1 NA TRBD1 CASRLDRDSYTEAFF TGCGCCAGCAGACTCGACCGGGACAGCTACACTGAAGCTTTCTTT
TRBJ2-5 TRBV25-1 few NA CASSAAEETQYF TGTGCCAGCAGCGCCGCAGAGGAGACCCAGTACTTC
TRBJ2-5 TRBV5-6 NA NA CASSLATFSPPETQYF TGTGCCAGCAGCTTGGCAACTTTTTCTCCCCCGGAGACCCAGTACTTC
TRBJ2-7 TRBV5-6 NA NA CASSLLVVLLPEQYF TGTGCCAGCAGCTTGCTCGTGGTTCTCCTTCCCGAGCAGTACTTC
TRBJ2-3 TRBV7-8 many TRBD2 CASSQRSSGGNTDTQYF TGTGCCAGCAGCCAGAGGTCTAGCGGGGGGAACACAGATACGCAGTATTTT
TRBJ2-1 TRBV15 NA NA CATSRDLHNEQFF TGTGCCACCAGCAGAGATTTACACAATGAGCAGTTCTTC
TRBJ2-1 TRBV24-1 NA TRBD2 CATSDLGTSGNNEQFF TGTGCCACCAGTGATTTGGGGACTAGCGGTAACAATGAGCAGTTCTTC
TRBJ2-1 TRBV4-1 NA NA CASSHRTIGEQFF TGCGCCAGCAGCCACCGGACGATCGGGGAGCAGTTCTTC
TRBJ2-7 TRBV4-2 NA TRBD2 CASSQELAGGLEEQYF TGTGCCAGCAGCCAGGAACTAGCGGGAGGGCTTGAGGAGCAGTACTTC
TRBJ2-2 TRBV3-1 NA TRBD2 CASSPSGPNTGELFF TGTGCCAGCAGCCCTAGCGGACCGAACACCGGGGAGCTGTTTTTT
TRBJ2-7 TRBV7-9 few NA CASSLATAYEQYF TGTGCCAGCAGCTTAGCGACGGCCTACGAGCAGTACTTC
TRBJ2-1 TRBV12-3/TRBV12-4 many NA CASSLGGENEQFF TGTGCCAGCAGCCTTGGAGGGGAGAATGAGCAGTTCTTC
TRBJ2-5 TRBV7-2 NA TRBD2 CASSRRPGGQETQYF TGTGCCAGCAGCCGCCGCCCGGGGGGCCAAGAGACCCAGTACTTC
TRBJ2-2 TRBV7-2 many NA CASSRFGGNTGELFF TGTGCCAGCAGCCGCTTTGGCGGGAACACCGGGGAGCTGTTTTTT
TRBJ2-1 TRBV5-1 NA TRBD2 CASSPLRSGSSYNEQFF TGCGCCAGCAGCCCCCTGAGGAGCGGGAGTTCCTACAATGAGCAGTTCTTC
TRBJ2-1 TRBV29-1 NA NA CSVEDKGGNYNEQFF TGCAGCGTTGAAGATAAGGGCGGGAACTACAATGAGCAGTTCTTC
TRBJ1-2 TRBV4-1 NA NA CASTRTRGDYGYTF TGCGCCAGCACCCGTACACGCGGGGACTATGGCTACACCTTC